The rows below give T cell receptor beta chains drawn from one sample of a study of Graves' ophthalmopathy and Graves' hyperthyroidism. MiXCR was run by TCRdb on the multiplex PCR reads, yielding one entry per CDR3 protein. The sample yields 300,000 to 400,000 distinct CDR3 sequences, 15% to 20% seen once. The sequencing input was peripheral blood. Every receptor here comes from an adult man with Graves' ophthalmopathy. Each CDR3 is given with its conserved first and last residue. D genes are given only for firm matches. Rows may omit the clone size; those that give it use once, few, many or a size class.

D gene: -; clone size: many; V gene: TRBV6-1; J gene: TRBJ1-2; CDR3 protein: CASSGIERDIYGYTF; CDR3 DNA: TGTGCCAGCAGTGGAATCGAAAGGGACATCTATGGCTACACCTTC
D gene: -; clone size: once; V gene: TRBV2; J gene: TRBJ1-1; CDR3 protein: CARVGGNTEAFF; CDR3 DNA: TGTGCCAGGGTCGGGGGGAACACTGAAGCTTTCTTT
D gene: -; clone size: -; V gene: TRBV28; J gene: TRBJ1-3; CDR3 protein: CASIGTFSSGNTIYF; CDR3 DNA: TGTGCCAGCATAGGGACATTCAGCTCTGGAAACACCATATATTTT
D gene: -; clone size: many; V gene: TRBV4-3; J gene: TRBJ1-5; CDR3 protein: CASSQELAEPQHF; CDR3 DNA: TGCGCCAGCAGCCAAGAATTAGCGGAGCCCCAGCATTTT
D gene: -; clone size: many; V gene: TRBV3-1; J gene: TRBJ2-7; CDR3 protein: CASSQDQASREQYF; CDR3 DNA: TGTGCCAGCAGCCAAGACCAGGCCTCGCGCGAGCAGTACTTC
D gene: -; clone size: many; V gene: TRBV14; J gene: TRBJ2-7; CDR3 protein: CASSQDEGYEQYF; CDR3 DNA: TGTGCCAGCAGCCAAGATGAGGGATACGAGCAGTACTTC
D gene: TRBD1; clone size: -; V gene: TRBV28; J gene: TRBJ2-5; CDR3 protein: CASTLTGTGTETQYF; CDR3 DNA: TGTGCCAGCACCTTGACCGGGACAGGGACAGAGACCCAGTACTTC
D gene: TRBD1; clone size: -; V gene: TRBV7-2; J gene: TRBJ1-2; CDR3 protein: CASSFNRGPTF; CDR3 DNA: TGTGCCAGCAGCTTTAACAGGGGTCCCACCTTC
D gene: -; clone size: many; V gene: TRBV6-1; J gene: TRBJ1-2; CDR3 protein: CASSEWDRGGTYGYTF; CDR3 DNA: TGTGCCAGCAGTGAATGGGACCGAGGAGGGACCTATGGCTACACCTTC
D gene: TRBD2; clone size: many; V gene: TRBV6-2/TRBV6-3; J gene: TRBJ2-7; CDR3 protein: CASSYSPGGPYEQYF; CDR3 DNA: TGTGCCAGCAGTTACTCGCCGGGGGGTCCTTACGAGCAGTACTTC
D gene: -; clone size: many; V gene: TRBV7-2; J gene: TRBJ2-5; CDR3 protein: CASSLGGGAGKTQYF; CDR3 DNA: TGTGCCAGCAGCTTAGGAGGGGGGGCCGGTAAGACCCAGTACTTC
D gene: -; clone size: many; V gene: TRBV6-1; J gene: TRBJ1-1; CDR3 protein: CASSDGGAGLAFF; CDR3 DNA: TGTGCCAGCAGTGACGGGGGCGCCGGTTTAGCTTTCTTT
D gene: -; clone size: many; V gene: TRBV19; J gene: TRBJ1-5; CDR3 protein: CASSIGLSNQPQHF; CDR3 DNA: TGTGCCAGTAGTATCGGCCTTAGCAATCAGCCCCAGCATTTT
D gene: TRBD1; clone size: many; V gene: TRBV6-1; J gene: TRBJ2-7; CDR3 protein: CASSEYRGAWEQYF; CDR3 DNA: TGTGCCAGCAGTGAATACAGGGGGGCGTGGGAGCAGTACTTC
D gene: TRBD1; clone size: many; V gene: TRBV10-3; J gene: TRBJ2-7; CDR3 protein: CAISERGQGAYEQYF; CDR3 DNA: TGTGCCATCAGTGAGAGGGGACAGGGGGCGTACGAGCAGTACTTC
D gene: -; clone size: many; V gene: TRBV19; J gene: TRBJ2-7; CDR3 protein: CASNGRNSYEQYF; CDR3 DNA: TGTGCCAGTAACGGACGGAATTCCTACGAGCAGTACTTC
D gene: -; clone size: few; V gene: TRBV2; J gene: TRBJ1-2; CDR3 protein: CASSEGRRDGYTF; CDR3 DNA: TGTGCCAGCAGTGAAGGCCGTAGGGATGGCTACACCTTC
D gene: -; clone size: many; V gene: TRBV28; J gene: TRBJ1-5; CDR3 protein: CASRIGSNQPQHF; CDR3 DNA: TGTGCCAGCAGAATCGGAAGCAATCAGCCCCAGCATTTT
D gene: TRBD1; clone size: many; V gene: TRBV6-5; J gene: TRBJ2-7; CDR3 protein: CASSQLGQALAGEQYF; CDR3 DNA: TGTGCCAGCAGTCAGCTTGGACAGGCCTTAGCTGGGGAGCAGTACTTC
D gene: -; clone size: many; V gene: TRBV29-1; J gene: TRBJ1-2; CDR3 protein: CSVEDPSGAEGYTF; CDR3 DNA: TGCAGCGTTGAAGACCCTTCAGGGGCTGAAGGCTACACCTTC
D gene: TRBD1; clone size: many; V gene: TRBV20-1; J gene: TRBJ1-1; CDR3 protein: CSAPTTGGGTEAFF; CDR3 DNA: TGCAGTGCCCCTACGACAGGGGGAGGCACTGAAGCTTTCTTT
D gene: -; clone size: once; V gene: TRBV28; J gene: TRBJ1-3; CDR3 protein: CASSIIRVLVSGNTISF; CDR3 DNA: TGTGCCAGCAGTATTATCCGGGTTCTAGTATCTGGAAACACCATATCTTTT
D gene: -; clone size: many; V gene: TRBV29-1; J gene: TRBJ1-2; CDR3 protein: CSVEAHLDGYTF; CDR3 DNA: TGCAGCGTTGAAGCCCATTTGGATGGCTACACCTTC
D gene: TRBD1; clone size: many; V gene: TRBV5-5; J gene: TRBJ1-5; CDR3 protein: CASSFRTGNSNQPQHF; CDR3 DNA: TGTGCCAGCAGCTTTAGGACAGGGAATAGCAATCAGCCCCAGCATTTT
D gene: TRBD2; clone size: many; V gene: TRBV7-8; J gene: TRBJ2-5; CDR3 protein: CASSPRGGRAIETQYF; CDR3 DNA: TGTGCCAGCAGCCCCAGGGGCGGGAGGGCCATCGAGACCCAGTACTTC
D gene: -; clone size: many; V gene: TRBV18; J gene: TRBJ1-1; CDR3 protein: CASSPRTANMNTEAFF; CDR3 DNA: TGTGCCAGCTCACCAAGGACAGCTAACATGAACACTGAAGCTTTCTTT
D gene: -; clone size: many; V gene: TRBV7-6; J gene: TRBJ1-1; CDR3 protein: CASSLNLGQTNTEAFF; CDR3 DNA: TGTGCCAGCAGCTTAAATTTGGGTCAGACGAACACTGAAGCTTTCTTT
D gene: TRBD2; clone size: many; V gene: TRBV11-2; J gene: TRBJ2-7; CDR3 protein: CASSLGLAGTYEQYF; CDR3 DNA: TGTGCCAGCAGCCTTGGACTAGCGGGGACCTACGAGCAGTACTTC
D gene: -; clone size: once; V gene: TRBV11-1; J gene: TRBJ1-3; CDR3 protein: CASSLESVSHSGNTIYF; CDR3 DNA: TGTGCCAGCAGCTTAGAGTCGGTGTCGCACTCTGGAAACACCATATATTTT
D gene: -; clone size: many; V gene: TRBV6-2/TRBV6-3; J gene: TRBJ1-1; CDR3 protein: CASTPQGGQNTEAFF; CDR3 DNA: TGTGCCAGCACCCCACAGGGTGGACAGAACACTGAAGCTTTCTTT
D gene: TRBD2; clone size: many; V gene: TRBV18; J gene: TRBJ2-5; CDR3 protein: CASSPPGTSGGSETQYF; CDR3 DNA: TGTGCCAGCTCACCGCCAGGGACTAGCGGGGGGTCAGAGACCCAGTACTTC
D gene: -; clone size: few; V gene: TRBV6-1; J gene: TRBJ1-1; CDR3 protein: CASSEPGHPNTEAFF; CDR3 DNA: TGTGCCAGCAGTGAACCGGGACACCCGAACACTGAAGCTTTCTTT
D gene: -; clone size: few; V gene: TRBV28; J gene: TRBJ2-2; CDR3 protein: CASSLGPYGTGELFF; CDR3 DNA: TGTGCCAGCAGCTTAGGGCCGTACGGGACCGGGGAGCTGTTTTTT
D gene: -; clone size: few; V gene: TRBV6-1; J gene: TRBJ1-5; CDR3 protein: CASSPIHYSNQPQHF; CDR3 DNA: TGTGCCAGCAGTCCCATCCACTATAGCAATCAGCCCCAGCATTTT
D gene: TRBD1; clone size: many; V gene: TRBV28; J gene: TRBJ1-1; CDR3 protein: CAIWDRANTEAFF; CDR3 DNA: TGTGCCATTTGGGACAGGGCGAACACTGAAGCTTTCTTT
D gene: TRBD2; clone size: many; V gene: TRBV19; J gene: TRBJ2-7; CDR3 protein: CASSIAGTTNYEQYF; CDR3 DNA: TGTGCCAGTAGTATAGCAGGGACTACAAATTACGAGCAGTACTTC
D gene: -; clone size: many; V gene: TRBV28; J gene: TRBJ1-5; CDR3 protein: CASSLGASRSHQPQHF; CDR3 DNA: TGTGCCAGCAGTTTAGGGGCCAGTCGCAGCCATCAGCCCCAGCATTTT
D gene: -; clone size: many; V gene: TRBV6-5; J gene: TRBJ1-1; CDR3 protein: CASSPQDPRLSEAFF; CDR3 DNA: TGTGCCAGCAGTCCCCAGGACCCCCGACTGTCTGAAGCTTTCTTT
D gene: -; clone size: -; V gene: TRBV27; J gene: TRBJ1-1; CDR3 protein: CASSLYAAVNTEAFF; CDR3 DNA: TGTGCCAGCAGTTTATACGCGGCCGTTAACACTGAAGCTTTCTTT
D gene: -; clone size: many; V gene: TRBV6-2/TRBV6-3; J gene: TRBJ2-7; CDR3 protein: CASSPGRPPYEQYF; CDR3 DNA: TGTGCCAGCAGCCCGGGCCGTCCCCCCTACGAGCAGTACTTC
D gene: TRBD1; clone size: many; V gene: TRBV20-1; J gene: TRBJ1-1; CDR3 protein: CSARGDRAVEAFF; CDR3 DNA: TGCAGTGCTAGAGGGGACAGGGCCGTTGAAGCTTTCTTT
D gene: -; clone size: -; V gene: TRBV7-9; J gene: TRBJ2-7; CDR3 protein: CASSWPPEQYF; CDR3 DNA: TGTGCCAGCAGCTGGCCCCCCGAGCAGTACTTC
D gene: TRBD1; clone size: many; V gene: TRBV10-3; J gene: TRBJ1-1; CDR3 protein: CAISETGFRGVDEAFF; CDR3 DNA: TGTGCCATCAGTGAGACGGGATTCAGGGGGGTGGACGAAGCTTTCTTT
D gene: -; clone size: many; V gene: TRBV12-3/TRBV12-4; J gene: TRBJ1-1; CDR3 protein: CASRMYTEAFF; CDR3 DNA: TGTGCCAGCAGAATGTACACTGAAGCTTTCTTT
D gene: TRBD1; clone size: -; V gene: TRBV7-3; J gene: TRBJ2-7; CDR3 protein: CASSLRGQVRSEQYF; CDR3 DNA: TGTGCCAGCAGCTTACGGGGACAGGTTAGGTCCGAGCAGTACTTC
D gene: TRBD2; clone size: many; V gene: TRBV7-2; J gene: TRBJ2-5; CDR3 protein: CASSLNAGGRRETQYF; CDR3 DNA: TGTGCCAGCAGCCTCAACGCGGGGGGGCGTCGGGAGACCCAGTACTTC
D gene: -; clone size: many; V gene: TRBV30; J gene: TRBJ1-2; CDR3 protein: CAWSTGVVSNFYGYTF; CDR3 DNA: TGTGCCTGGAGTACCGGGGTGGTCAGTAACTTCTATGGCTACACCTTC
D gene: TRBD1; clone size: -; V gene: TRBV12-3/TRBV12-4; J gene: TRBJ1-1; CDR3 protein: CASSVPGQGRKTEAFF; CDR3 DNA: TGTGCCAGCAGTGTCCCGGGACAGGGAAGGAAAACTGAAGCTTTCTTT
D gene: -; clone size: many; V gene: TRBV2; J gene: TRBJ1-5; CDR3 protein: CASRDRAASNQPQHF; CDR3 DNA: TGTGCCAGCAGGGACAGAGCTGCTAGCAATCAGCCCCAGCATTTT
D gene: -; clone size: many; V gene: TRBV20-1; J gene: TRBJ2-7; CDR3 protein: CSASSSNEQYF; CDR3 DNA: TGCAGTGCTAGTAGCAGCAATGAGCAGTACTTC
D gene: -; clone size: -; V gene: TRBV2; J gene: TRBJ2-7; CDR3 protein: CASRYQGGTYEQYF; CDR3 DNA: TGTGCCAGCAGATACCAGGGGGGGACCTACGAGCAGTACTTC
D gene: TRBD1; clone size: many; V gene: TRBV6-1; J gene: TRBJ1-2; CDR3 protein: CASSLGTGEGYTF; CDR3 DNA: TGTGCCAGCAGCCTCGGGACAGGGGAAGGCTACACCTTC
D gene: -; clone size: many; V gene: TRBV9; J gene: TRBJ1-2; CDR3 protein: CASSVGDRYGYTF; CDR3 DNA: TGTGCCAGCAGCGTAGGGGACCGCTATGGCTACACCTTC